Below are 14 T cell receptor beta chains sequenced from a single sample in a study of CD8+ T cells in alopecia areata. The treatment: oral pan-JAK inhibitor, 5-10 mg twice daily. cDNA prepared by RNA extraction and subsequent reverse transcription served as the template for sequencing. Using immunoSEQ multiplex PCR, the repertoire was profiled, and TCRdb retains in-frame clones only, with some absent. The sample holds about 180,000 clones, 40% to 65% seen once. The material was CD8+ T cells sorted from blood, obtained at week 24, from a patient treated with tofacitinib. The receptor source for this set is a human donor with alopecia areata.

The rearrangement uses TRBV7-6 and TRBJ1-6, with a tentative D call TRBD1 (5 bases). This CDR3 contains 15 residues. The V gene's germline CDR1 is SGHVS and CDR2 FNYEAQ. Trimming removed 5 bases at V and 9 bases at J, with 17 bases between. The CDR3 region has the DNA TGTGCCAGCAGCGGCGGACACGGAGGAGGTTCACCCCTCCACTTT. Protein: CASSGGHGGGSPLHF.

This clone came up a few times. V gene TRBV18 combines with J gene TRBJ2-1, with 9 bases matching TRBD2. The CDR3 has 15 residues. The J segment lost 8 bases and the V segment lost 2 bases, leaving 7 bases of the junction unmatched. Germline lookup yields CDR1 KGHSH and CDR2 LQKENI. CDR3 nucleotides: TGTGCCAGCTCACCATCACGAGCGGGGGGAGATGAGCAGTTCTTC. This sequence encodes CASSPSRAGGDEQFF. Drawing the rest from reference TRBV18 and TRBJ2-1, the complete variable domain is NAGVMQNPRHLVRRRGQEARLRCSPMKGHSHVYWYRQLPEEGLKFMVYLQKENIIDESGMPKERFSAEFPKEGPSILRIQQVVRGDSAAYFCASSPSRAGGDEQFFGPGTRLTVL.

DNA for the CDR3: TGCGCCAGCAGCCGGGGACGGAACACCGGGGAGCTGTTTTTT. This gives the protein CASSRGRNTGELFF. The chain joins TRBV4-3 to TRBJ2-2; either TRBD1 or TRBD2 may supply D (5 bases each). Germline V gene lookup returns CDR1 LGHNA and CDR2 YSLEER. CDR3 size: 14 residues. V was cut by 4 bases and J by 1 base, with 7 bases left in between.

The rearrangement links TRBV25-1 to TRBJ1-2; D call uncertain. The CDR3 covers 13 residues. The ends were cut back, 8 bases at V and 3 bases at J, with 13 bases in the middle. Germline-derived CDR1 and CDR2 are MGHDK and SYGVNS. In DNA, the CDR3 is TGTGCCAGCCTACCGGCAGGAGACTATGGCTACACCTTC. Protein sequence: CASLPAGDYGYTF.

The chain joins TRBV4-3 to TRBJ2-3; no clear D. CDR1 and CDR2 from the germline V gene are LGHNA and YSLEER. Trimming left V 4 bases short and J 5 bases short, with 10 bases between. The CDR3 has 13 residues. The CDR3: CASSPRGVDTQYF. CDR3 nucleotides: TGCGCCAGCAGCCCCCGCGGCGTAGATACGCAGTATTTT.

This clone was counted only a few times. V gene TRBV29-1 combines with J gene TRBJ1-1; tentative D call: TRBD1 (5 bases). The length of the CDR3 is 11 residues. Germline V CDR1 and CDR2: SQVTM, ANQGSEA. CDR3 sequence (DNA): TGCGGGGGTATCGCGGGCCCTGAAGCTTTCTTT. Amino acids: CGGIAGPEAFF.

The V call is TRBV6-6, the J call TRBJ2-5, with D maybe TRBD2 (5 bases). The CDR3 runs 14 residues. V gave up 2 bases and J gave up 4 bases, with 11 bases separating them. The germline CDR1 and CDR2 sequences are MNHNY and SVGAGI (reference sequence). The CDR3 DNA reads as TGTGCCAGCAGTTACCTAGCTGTAGGAGAGACCCAGTACTTC. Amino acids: CASSYLAVGETQYF.

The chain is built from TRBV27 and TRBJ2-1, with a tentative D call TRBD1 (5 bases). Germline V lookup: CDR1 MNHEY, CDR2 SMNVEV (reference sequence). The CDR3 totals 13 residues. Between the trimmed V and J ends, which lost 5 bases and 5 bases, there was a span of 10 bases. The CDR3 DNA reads TGTGCCAGCAGTGTGGTAGGGGACAATGAGCAGTTCTTC. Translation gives CASSVVGDNEQFF.

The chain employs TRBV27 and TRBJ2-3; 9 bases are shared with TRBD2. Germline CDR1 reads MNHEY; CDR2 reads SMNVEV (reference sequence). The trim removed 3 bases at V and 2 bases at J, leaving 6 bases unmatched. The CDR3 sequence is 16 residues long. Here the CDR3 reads CASSFLTSGFTDTQYF. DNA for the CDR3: TGTGCCAGCAGTTTCTTGACTAGCGGATTCACAGATACGCAGTATTTT.

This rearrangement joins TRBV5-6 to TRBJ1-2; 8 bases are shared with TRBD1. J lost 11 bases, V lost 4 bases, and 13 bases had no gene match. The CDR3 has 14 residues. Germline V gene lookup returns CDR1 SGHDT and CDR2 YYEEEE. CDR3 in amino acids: CASSTGQVKKRYTF. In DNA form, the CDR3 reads TGTGCCAGCAGCACGGGACAGGTCAAAAAGCGGTACACCTTC. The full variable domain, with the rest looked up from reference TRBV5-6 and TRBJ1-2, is DAGVTQSPTHLIKTRGQQVTLRCSPKSGHDTVSWYQQALGQGPQFIFQYYEEEERQRGNFPDRFSGHQFPNYSSELNVNALLLGDSALYLCASSTGQVKKRYTFGSGTRLTVV.

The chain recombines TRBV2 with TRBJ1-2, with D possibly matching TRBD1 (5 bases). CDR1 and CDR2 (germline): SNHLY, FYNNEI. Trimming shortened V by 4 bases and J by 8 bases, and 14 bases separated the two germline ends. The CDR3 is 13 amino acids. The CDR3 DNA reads TGTGCCAGCAGTGTGCGGCAGGGCGAAGGCTACACCTTC. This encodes CASSVRQGEGYTF.

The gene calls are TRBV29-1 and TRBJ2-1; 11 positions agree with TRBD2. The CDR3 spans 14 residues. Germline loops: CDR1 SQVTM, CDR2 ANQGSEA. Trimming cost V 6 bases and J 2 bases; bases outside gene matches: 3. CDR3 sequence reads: CSVMGLAAYNEQFF. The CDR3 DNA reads TGCAGCGTCATGGGACTAGCGGCCTACAATGAGCAGTTCTTC.

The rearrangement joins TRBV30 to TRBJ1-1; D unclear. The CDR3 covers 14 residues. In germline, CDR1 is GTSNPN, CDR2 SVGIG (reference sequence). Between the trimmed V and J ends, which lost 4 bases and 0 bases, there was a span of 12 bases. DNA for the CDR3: TGTGCCTGGACCCTCGGAGTCATGAACACTGAAGCTTTCTTT. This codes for CAWTLGVMNTEAFF.

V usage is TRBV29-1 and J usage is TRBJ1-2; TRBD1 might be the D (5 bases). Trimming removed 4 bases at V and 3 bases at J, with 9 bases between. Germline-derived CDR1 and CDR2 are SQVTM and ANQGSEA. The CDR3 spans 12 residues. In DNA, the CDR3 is TGCAGCGTTGGGCAGGGAGACTATGGCTACACCTTC. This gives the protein CSVGQGDYGYTF.